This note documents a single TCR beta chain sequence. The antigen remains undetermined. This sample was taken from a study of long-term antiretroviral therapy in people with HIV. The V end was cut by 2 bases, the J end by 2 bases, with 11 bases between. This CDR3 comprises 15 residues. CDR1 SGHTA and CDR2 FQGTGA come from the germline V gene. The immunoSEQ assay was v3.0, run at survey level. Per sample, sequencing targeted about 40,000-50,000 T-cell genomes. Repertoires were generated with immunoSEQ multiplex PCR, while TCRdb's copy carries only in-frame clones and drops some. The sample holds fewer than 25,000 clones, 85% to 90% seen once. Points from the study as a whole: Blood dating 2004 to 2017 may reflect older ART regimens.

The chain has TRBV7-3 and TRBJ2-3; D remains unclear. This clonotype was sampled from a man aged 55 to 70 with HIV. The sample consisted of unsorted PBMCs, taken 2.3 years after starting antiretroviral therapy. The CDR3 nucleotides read TGTGCCAGCAGCTTAGGGTTGGGGAACACAGATACGCAGTATTTT. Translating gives CASSLGLGNTDTQYF. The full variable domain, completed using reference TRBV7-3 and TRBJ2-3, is GAGVSQTPSNKVTEKGKYVELRCDPISGHTALYWYRQSLGQGPEFLIYFQGTGAADDSGLPNDRFFAVRPEGSVSTLKIQRTERGDSAVYLCASSLGLGNTDTQYFGPGTRLTVL.